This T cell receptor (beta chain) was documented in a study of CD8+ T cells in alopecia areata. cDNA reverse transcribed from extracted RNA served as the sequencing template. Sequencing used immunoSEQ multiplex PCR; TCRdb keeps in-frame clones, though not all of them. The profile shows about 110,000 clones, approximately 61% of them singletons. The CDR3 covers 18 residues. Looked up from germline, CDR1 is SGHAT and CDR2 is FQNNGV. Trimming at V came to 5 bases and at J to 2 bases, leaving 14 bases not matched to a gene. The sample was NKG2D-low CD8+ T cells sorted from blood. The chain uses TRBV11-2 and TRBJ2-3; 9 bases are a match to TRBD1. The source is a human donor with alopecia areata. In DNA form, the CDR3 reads TGTGCCAGCAGCGACCCCGCAACAGGGGGCGTCAACACAGATACGCAGTATTTT. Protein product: CASSDPATGGVNTDTQYF.